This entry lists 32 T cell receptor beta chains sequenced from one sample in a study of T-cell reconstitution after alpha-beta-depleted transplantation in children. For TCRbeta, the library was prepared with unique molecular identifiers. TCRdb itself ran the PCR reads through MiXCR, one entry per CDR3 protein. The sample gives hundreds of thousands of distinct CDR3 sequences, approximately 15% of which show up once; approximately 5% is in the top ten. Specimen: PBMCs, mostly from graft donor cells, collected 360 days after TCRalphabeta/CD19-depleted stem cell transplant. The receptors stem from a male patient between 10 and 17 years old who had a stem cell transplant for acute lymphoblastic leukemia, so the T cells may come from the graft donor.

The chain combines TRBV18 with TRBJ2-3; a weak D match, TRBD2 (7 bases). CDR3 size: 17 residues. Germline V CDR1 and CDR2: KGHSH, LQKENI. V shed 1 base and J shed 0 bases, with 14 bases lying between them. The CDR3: CASSPRRGGPSTDTQYF. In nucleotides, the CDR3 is TGTGCCAGCTCACCACGGCGCGGGGGCCCTAGCACAGATACGCAGTATTTT.

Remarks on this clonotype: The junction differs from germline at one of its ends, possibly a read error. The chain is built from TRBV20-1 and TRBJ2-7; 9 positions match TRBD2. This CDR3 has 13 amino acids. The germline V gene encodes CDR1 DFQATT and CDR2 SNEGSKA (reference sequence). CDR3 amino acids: CGALTSGAYEQYF. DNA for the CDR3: TGCGGTGCCTTGACTAGCGGAGCCTACGAGCAGTACTTC.

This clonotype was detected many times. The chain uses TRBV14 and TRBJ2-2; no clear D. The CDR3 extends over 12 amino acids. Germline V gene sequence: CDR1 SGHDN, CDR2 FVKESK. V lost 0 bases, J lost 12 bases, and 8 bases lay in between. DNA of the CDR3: TGTGCCAGCAGCCAAGACCCATGGCAGCTGTTTTTT. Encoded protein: CASSQDPWQLFF.

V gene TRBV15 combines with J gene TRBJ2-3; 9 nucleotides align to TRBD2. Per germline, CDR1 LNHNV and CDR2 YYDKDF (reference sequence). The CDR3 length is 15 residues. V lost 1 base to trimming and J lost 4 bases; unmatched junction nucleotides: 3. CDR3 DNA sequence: TGTGCCACCAGCAGAGTAGCGGGAGTGCCAGATACGCAGTATTTT. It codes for CATSRVAGVPDTQYF.

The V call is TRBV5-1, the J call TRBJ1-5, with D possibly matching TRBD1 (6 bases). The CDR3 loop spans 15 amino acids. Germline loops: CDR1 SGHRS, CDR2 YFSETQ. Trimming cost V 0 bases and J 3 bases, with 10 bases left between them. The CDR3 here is CASSLEPGANQPQHF. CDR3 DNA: TGCGCCAGCAGCTTGGAACCGGGGGCCAATCAGCCCCAGCATTTT. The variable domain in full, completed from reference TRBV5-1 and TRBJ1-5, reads KAGVTQTPRYLIKTRGQQVTLSCSPISGHRSVSWYQQTPGQGLQFLFEYFSETQRNKGNFPGRFSGRQFSNSRSEMNVSTLELGDSALYLCASSLEPGANQPQHFGDGTRLSIL.

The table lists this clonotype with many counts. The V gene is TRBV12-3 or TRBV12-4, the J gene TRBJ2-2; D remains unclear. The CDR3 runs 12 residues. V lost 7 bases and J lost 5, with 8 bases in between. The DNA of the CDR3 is TGTGCCAGCACCAGCTTAACCGGGGAGCTGTTTTTT. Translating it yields CASTSLTGELFF.

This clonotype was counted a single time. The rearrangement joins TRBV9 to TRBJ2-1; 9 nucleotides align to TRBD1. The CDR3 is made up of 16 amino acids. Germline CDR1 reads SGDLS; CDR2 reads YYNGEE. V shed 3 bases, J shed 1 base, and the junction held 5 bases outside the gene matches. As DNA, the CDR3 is TGTGCCAGCAGCGGCGGGACAGGGTTTTCCTACAATGAGCAGTTCTTC. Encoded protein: CASSGGTGFSYNEQFF. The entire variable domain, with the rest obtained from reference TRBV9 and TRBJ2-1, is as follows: DSGVTQTPKHLITATGQRVTLRCSPRSGDLSVYWYQQSLDQGLQFLIQYYNGEERAKGNILERFSAQQFPDLHSELNLSSLELGDSALYFCASSGGTGFSYNEQFFGPGTRLTVL.

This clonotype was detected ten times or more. The CDR3 protein is CASSLVTGGTGELFF. CDR3 sequence (DNA): TGCGCCAGCAGCTTGGTCACTGGCGGCACCGGGGAGCTGTTTTTT. The chain joins TRBV5-1 to TRBJ2-2; D unclear. Per the germline V gene, CDR1 is SGHRS and CDR2 is YFSETQ. The CDR3 runs 15 residues. The V and J ends lost 0 bases and 4 bases respectively, with 10 bases between them.

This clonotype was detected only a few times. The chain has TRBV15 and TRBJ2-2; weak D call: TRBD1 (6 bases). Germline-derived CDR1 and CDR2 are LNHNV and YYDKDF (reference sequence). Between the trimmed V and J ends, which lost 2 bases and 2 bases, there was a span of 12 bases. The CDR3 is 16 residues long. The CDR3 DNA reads TGTGCCACCAGCAGACTCCTGGGACACAACACCGGGGAGCTGTTTTTT. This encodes CATSRLLGHNTGELFF.

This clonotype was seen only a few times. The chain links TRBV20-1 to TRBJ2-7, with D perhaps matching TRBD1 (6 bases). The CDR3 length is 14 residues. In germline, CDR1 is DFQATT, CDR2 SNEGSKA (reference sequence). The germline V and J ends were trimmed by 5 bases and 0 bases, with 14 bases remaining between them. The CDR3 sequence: CSAADRFFSYEQYF. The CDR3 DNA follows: TGCAGTGCTGCCGACAGGTTCTTCTCCTACGAGCAGTACTTC.

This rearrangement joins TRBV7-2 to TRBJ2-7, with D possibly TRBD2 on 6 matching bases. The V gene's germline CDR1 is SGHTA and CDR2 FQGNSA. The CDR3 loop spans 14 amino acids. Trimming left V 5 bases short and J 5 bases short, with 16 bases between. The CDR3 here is CASSPRRGWHEQYF. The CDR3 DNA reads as TGTGCCAGCAGCCCGAGGAGGGGATGGCACGAGCAGTACTTC.

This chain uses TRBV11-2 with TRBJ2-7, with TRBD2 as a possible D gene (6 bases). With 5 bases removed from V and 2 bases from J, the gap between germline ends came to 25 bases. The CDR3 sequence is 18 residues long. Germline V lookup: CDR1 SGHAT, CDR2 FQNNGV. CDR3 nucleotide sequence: TGTGCCAGCAGCGAGACCCCTTTAGGGGACTGGGGGGCCTACGAGCAGTACTTC. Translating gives CASSETPLGDWGAYEQYF.

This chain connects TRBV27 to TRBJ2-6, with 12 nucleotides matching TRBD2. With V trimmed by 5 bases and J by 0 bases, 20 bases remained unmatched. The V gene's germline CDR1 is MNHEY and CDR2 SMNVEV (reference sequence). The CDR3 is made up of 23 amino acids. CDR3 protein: CASSLRLAGVSLPTNSGANVLTF. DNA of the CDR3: TGTGCCAGCAGTCTACGACTAGCGGGGGTATCCTTACCTACCAACTCTGGGGCCAACGTCCTGACTTTC.

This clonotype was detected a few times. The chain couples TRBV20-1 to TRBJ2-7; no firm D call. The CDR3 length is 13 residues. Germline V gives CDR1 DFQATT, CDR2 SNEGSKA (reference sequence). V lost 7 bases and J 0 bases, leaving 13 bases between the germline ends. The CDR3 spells CSEESLSSYEQYF. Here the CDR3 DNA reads TGCAGTGAAGAAAGCCTTAGCTCCTACGAGCAGTACTTC.

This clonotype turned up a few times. The CDR3 is CASSRDSLTGELFF. CDR3 DNA sequence: TGTGCCAGCAGTCGGGACTCGCTCACCGGGGAGCTGTTTTTT. V usage is TRBV12-3 or TRBV12-4 and J usage is TRBJ2-2; the D gene is possibly TRBD2 (6 bases). V lost 5 bases and J 4 bases, leaving 11 bases between the germline ends. The CDR3 is 14 residues long.

The CDR3, as DNA: TGTGCCAGCAGCGTAGAGTCTGGGAGCAGGGGGTTAATCGATACGCAGTATTTT. It yields the protein CASSVESGSRGLIDTQYF. The V and J genes are TRBV9 and TRBJ2-3; 7 bases line up with TRBD1. J was trimmed by 6 bases and V by 0 bases; bases with no gene match: 16. The CDR3 has 18 amino acids. Germline V gives CDR1 SGDLS, CDR2 YYNGEE.

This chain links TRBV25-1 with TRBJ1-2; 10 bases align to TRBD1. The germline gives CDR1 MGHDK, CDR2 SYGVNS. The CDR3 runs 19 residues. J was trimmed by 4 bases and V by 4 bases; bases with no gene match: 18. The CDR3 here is CASSGPVRDRGWIGYGYTF. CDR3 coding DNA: TGTGCCAGCAGTGGCCCAGTTCGGGACAGGGGATGGATTGGCTATGGCTACACCTTC.

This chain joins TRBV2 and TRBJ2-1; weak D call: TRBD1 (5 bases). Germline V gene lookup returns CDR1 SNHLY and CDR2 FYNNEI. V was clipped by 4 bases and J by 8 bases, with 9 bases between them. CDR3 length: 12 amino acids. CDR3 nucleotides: TGTGCCAGCAGTGGTCCAGGGCATGAGCAGTTCTTC. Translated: CASSGPGHEQFF.

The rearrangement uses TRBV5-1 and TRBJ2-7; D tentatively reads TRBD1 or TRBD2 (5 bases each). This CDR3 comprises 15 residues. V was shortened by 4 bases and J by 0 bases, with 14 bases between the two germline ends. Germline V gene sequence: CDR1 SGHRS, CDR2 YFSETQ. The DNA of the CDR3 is TGCGCCAGCAGCCCGCCTGGGGGAAACTCCTACGAGCAGTACTTC. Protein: CASSPPGGNSYEQYF.

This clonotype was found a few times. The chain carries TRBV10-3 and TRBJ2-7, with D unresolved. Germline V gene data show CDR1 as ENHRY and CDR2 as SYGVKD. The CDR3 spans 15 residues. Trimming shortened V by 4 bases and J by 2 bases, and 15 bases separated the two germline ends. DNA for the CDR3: TGTGCCATCAGTGGGGGTCCCTCAGCCGCCTACGAGCAGTACTTC. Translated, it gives CAISGGPSAAYEQYF.

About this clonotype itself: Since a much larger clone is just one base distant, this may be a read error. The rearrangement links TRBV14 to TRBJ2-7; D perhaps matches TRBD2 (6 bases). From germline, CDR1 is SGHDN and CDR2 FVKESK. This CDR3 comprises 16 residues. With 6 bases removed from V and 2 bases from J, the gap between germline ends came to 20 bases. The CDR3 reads CASRVYVPRGTYEQYF. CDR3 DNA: TGTGCCAGCAGAGTATACGTCCCACGGGGGACCTACGAGCAGTACTTC. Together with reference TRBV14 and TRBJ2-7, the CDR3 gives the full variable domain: EAGVTQFPSHSVIEKGQTVTLRCDPISGHDNLYWYRRVMGKEIKFLLHFVKESKQDESGMPNNRFLAERTGGTYSTLKVQPAELEDSGVYFCASRVYVPRGTYEQYFGPGTRLTVT.

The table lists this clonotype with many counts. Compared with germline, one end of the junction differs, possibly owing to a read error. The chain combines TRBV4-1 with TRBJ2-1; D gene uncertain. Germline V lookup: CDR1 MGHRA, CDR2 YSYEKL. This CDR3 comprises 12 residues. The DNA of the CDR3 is TGTGCCAGCAGTCGGACGAACAATGAGCAGTTCTTC. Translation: CASSRTNNEQFF.

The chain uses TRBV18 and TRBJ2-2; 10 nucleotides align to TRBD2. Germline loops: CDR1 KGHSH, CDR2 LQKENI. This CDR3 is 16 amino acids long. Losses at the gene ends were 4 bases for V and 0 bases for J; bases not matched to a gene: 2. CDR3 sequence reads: CASSHTSGANTGELFF. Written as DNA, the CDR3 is TGTGCCAGCTCACACACTAGCGGGGCGAACACCGGGGAGCTGTTTTTT.

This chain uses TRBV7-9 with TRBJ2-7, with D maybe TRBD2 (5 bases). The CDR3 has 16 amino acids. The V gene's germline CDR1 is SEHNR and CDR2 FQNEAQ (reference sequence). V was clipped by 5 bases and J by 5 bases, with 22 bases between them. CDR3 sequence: CASSLDTTRVTNEQYF. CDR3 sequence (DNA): TGTGCCAGCAGCCTGGATACTACTAGAGTTACCAACGAGCAGTACTTC.

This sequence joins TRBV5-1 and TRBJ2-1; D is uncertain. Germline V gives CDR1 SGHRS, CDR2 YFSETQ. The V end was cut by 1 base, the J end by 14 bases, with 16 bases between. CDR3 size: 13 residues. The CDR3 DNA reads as TGCGCCAGCAGCTTGATGTTTGCGGTCGAGGAGTTCTTC. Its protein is CASSLMFAVEEFF.

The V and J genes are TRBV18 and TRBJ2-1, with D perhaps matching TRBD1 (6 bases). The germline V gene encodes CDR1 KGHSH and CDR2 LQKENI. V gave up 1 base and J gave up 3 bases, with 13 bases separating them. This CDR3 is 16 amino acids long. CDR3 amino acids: CASSPLGTRNYNEQFF. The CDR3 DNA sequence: TGTGCCAGCTCACCACTAGGGACAAGAAACTACAATGAGCAGTTCTTC. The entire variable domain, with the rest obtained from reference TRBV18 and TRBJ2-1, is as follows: NAGVMQNPRHLVRRRGQEARLRCSPMKGHSHVYWYRQLPEEGLKFMVYLQKENIIDESGMPKERFSAEFPKEGPSILRIQQVVRGDSAAYFCASSPLGTRNYNEQFFGPGTRLTVL.

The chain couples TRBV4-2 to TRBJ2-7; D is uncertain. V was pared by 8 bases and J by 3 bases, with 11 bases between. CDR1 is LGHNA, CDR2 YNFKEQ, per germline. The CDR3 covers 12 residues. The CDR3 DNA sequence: TGTGCCAGCCTGGGTGGGAACTACGAGCAGTACTTC. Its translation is CASLGGNYEQYF.

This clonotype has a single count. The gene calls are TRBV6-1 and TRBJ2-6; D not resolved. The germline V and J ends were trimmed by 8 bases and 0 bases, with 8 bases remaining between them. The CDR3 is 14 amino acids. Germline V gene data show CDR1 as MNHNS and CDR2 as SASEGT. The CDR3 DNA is TGTGCCAGCCAGGAAAGCTCTGGGGCCAACGTCCTGACTTTC. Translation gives CASQESSGANVLTF.

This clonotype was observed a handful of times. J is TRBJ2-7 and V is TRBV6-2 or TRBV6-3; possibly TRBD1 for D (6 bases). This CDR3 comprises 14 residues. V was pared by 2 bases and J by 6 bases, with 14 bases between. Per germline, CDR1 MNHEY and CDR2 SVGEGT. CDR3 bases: TGTGCCAGCAGTTACCGACAACAGGGTCGCGAGCAGTACTTC. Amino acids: CASSYRQQGREQYF.

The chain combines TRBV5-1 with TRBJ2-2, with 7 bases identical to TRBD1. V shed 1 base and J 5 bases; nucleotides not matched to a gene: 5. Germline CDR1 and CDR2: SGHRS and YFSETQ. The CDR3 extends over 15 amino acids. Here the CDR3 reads CASSLWTGFTGELFF. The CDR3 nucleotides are TGCGCCAGCAGCTTGTGGACAGGCTTTACCGGGGAGCTGTTTTTT.

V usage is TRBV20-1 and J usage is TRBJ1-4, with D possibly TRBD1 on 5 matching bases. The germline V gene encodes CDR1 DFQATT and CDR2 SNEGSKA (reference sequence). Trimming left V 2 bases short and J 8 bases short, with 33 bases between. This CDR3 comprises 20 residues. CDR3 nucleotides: TGCAGTGCTAGACACCCCATTTCCCACGTCCCCTCTACGCGGGGCGAAAAACTGTTTTTT. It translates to CSARHPISHVPSTRGEKLFF.

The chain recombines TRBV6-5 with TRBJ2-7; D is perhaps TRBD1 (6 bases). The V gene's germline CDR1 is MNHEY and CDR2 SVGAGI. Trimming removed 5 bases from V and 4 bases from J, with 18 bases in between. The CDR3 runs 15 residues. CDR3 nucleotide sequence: TGTGCCAGCAGTAACCGGGACATCGATGATTACGAGCAGTACTTC. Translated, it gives CASSNRDIDDYEQYF.